This T cell receptor beta chain was obtained from a study of blood T cell repertoires in COVID-19. About the research overall: T cells, B-cell-depleted T cells, or PBMCs supplied cDNA or gDNA.

Patients of the Seattle cohort, enrolled during active infection, were followed longitudinally. Original data processing: Reference gene primer amplification gave nucleated cell count estimates. TCRdb's table, derived via immunoSEQ multiplex PCR, lists solely in-frame clones and lacks some. V, J and clone size are taken as reported in that table, and D and trimming were inferred from the DNA itself. This table has about 250,000 clones, about nine tenths appearing once. Trimming stripped 4 bases from V and 2 bases from J, with 15 bases between. The CDR3 is 15 amino acids. Per the germline V gene, CDR1 is SGHRS and CDR2 is YFSETQ.

Sequenced: peripheral blood. The J gene is TRBJ1-1, the V gene TRBV5-1, with D possibly being TRBD1 (5 bases). The clonotype comes from a young man with COVID-19, enrolled during active disease. The CDR3: CASSHEQVGNTEAFF. CDR3 DNA: TGCGCCAGCAGCCACGAACAGGTTGGAAACACTGAAGCTTTCTTT.